This passage covers 3 T cell receptor beta chains from one sample sequenced in a study of graft-versus-host responses after intestinal transplantation. Sequencing was performed with immunoSEQ multiplex PCR; in TCRdb, only in-frame clones are kept and a portion is missing. The table lists 75,000 to 100,000 clones, about four fifths of them singletons. These receptors' targets are unknown. The source material was unstimulated CD8+ T cells sorted from spleen or lymph node cells, sampled before intestinal transplant. The origin of the receptors is a human donor who received an intestinal transplant.

The chain links TRBV11-2 to TRBJ2-7; D not certain. The CDR3 is 11 residues long. The V gene lost 1 base and the J gene lost 5 bases, with 3 bases spanning the gap. The germline V gene encodes CDR1 SGHAT and CDR2 FQNNGV. In DNA, the CDR3 is TGTGCCAGCAGCTTAGGGGACGAGCAGTACTTC. Amino acid sequence: CASSLGDEQYF.

The chain is built from TRBV7-3 and TRBJ2-5; 7 nucleotides match TRBD2. V was clipped by 5 bases and J by 5 bases; unmatched bases: 11. Germline V lookup: CDR1 SGHTA, CDR2 FQGTGA. CDR3 length: 15 amino acids. CDR3 in DNA: TGTGCCAGCAGCCTGGGCGGGGGAGGGCTTGAGACCCAGTACTTC. Protein product: CASSLGGGGLETQYF. The complete variable domain, with remaining parts taken from reference TRBV7-3 and TRBJ2-5, reads GAGVSQTPSNKVTEKGKYVELRCDPISGHTALYWYRQSLGQGPEFLIYFQGTGAADDSGLPNDRFFAVRPEGSVSTLKIQRTERGDSAVYLCASSLGGGGLETQYFGPGTRLLVL.

The genes are TRBV6-5 and TRBJ1-1; 7 bases agree with TRBD1. The CDR3 is 14 residues long. J gave up 0 bases and V 4 bases, and 2 bases lay outside the gene matches. Germline V gives CDR1 MNHEY, CDR2 SVGAGI. This CDR3 reads CASSWDSLNTEAFF. The CDR3 DNA is TGTGCCAGCAGTTGGGACAGTTTGAACACTGAAGCTTTCTTT.